The clone carrying this T cell receptor beta chain was seen a few times. One Seattle source followed patients from active infection through their disease course. Sequenced by immunoSEQ multiplex PCR; TCRdb stores in-frame clones only, minus some. The repertoire consists of some 59,000 clones, with approximately 80% occurring once and the leading ten covering approximately 20%. The data originate from a study of blood T cell repertoires in COVID-19. This TCR was recovered from a man aged 25-45 years with COVID-19, enrolled during active disease. Input material: peripheral blood.

CDR3 DNA: TGCGCCAGCACCCGACTAGCGAGCACAGATACGCAGTATTTT. Its translation is CASTRLASTDTQYF. This chain uses TRBV5-1 with TRBJ2-3, with 8 bases fitting TRBD2. The germline V gene encodes CDR1 SGHRS and CDR2 YFSETQ. V was pared by 6 bases and J by 0 bases, with 3 bases of the junction left unmatched. The CDR3 totals 14 residues.